One and the same sample provided the 5 T cell receptor beta chains below, sequenced in a study of PD-1 blockade in classical Hodgkin lymphoma. Sequenced by immunoSEQ multiplex PCR; TCRdb stores in-frame clones only, minus some. This table has 25,000 to 30,000 clones, over 75% appearing once. Time point specified: cycle 4 day 1 (C4D1), after more than five weeks of nivolumab. Every patient was affected by relapse after autologous stem cell transplantation, while exposure to brentuximab vedotin was not uniform. The sample here was peripheral blood mononuclear cells (PBMCs), taken before the fourth cycle of nivolumab. These TCRs come from a human donor with classical Hodgkin lymphoma.

CDR3 coding DNA: TGCGCCAGCAGCCAAGGGGGGTACCGGGCCGGCACAGATACGCAGTATTTT. Encoded protein: CASSQGGYRAGTDTQYF. This chain uses TRBV4-3 with TRBJ2-3, with D tentatively TRBD1 or TRBD2 (5 bases each). Trimming took off 1 base at V and 1 base at J, with 15 bases between the two ends. This CDR3 is 17 amino acids long. Germline V gene sequence: CDR1 LGHNA, CDR2 YSLEER.

The chain joins TRBV19 to TRBJ1-5; D might be TRBD1 (5 bases). V lost 5 bases and J 0 bases, leaving 23 bases between the germline ends. Germline V gene sequence: CDR1 LNHDA, CDR2 SQIVND (reference sequence). This CDR3 region has 19 residues. For the CDR3, the DNA is TGTGCCAGTAGTCCCAGAGGCAGGGTATCCCTAAATAGCAATCAGCCCCAGCATTTT. The encoded protein is CASSPRGRVSLNSNQPQHF.

V is TRBV5-1 and J is TRBJ2-2, with TRBD2 matching over 7 bases. The V and J ends lost 6 bases and 0 bases, in that order; junction bases with no gene match: 2. Per germline, CDR1 SGHRS and CDR2 YFSETQ. This CDR3 comprises 14 residues. This chain's CDR3 is CASKGTTNTGELFF. In DNA form, the CDR3 reads TGCGCCAGCAAAGGGACTACGAACACCGGGGAGCTGTTTTTT.

The CDR3 sequence is CASQWGQETYEQYF. The CDR3 DNA reads TGTGCCAGCCAGTGGGGACAGGAGACCTACGAGCAGTACTTC. This sequence joins TRBV10-3 and TRBJ2-5, with 8 bases that match TRBD1. The J call is uncertain, as TRBJ2-7 better fits the DNA end. This CDR3 spans 14 amino acids. Germline V gene lookup returns CDR1 ENHRY and CDR2 SYGVKD.

This clone was observed a single time. This chain connects TRBV6-5 to TRBJ1-1; 7 nucleotides line up with TRBD1. Looked up from germline, CDR1 is MNHEY and CDR2 is SVGAGI. J gave up 7 bases and V 5 bases, and 4 bases lay outside the gene matches. The length of the CDR3 is 12 residues. The chain's CDR3 is CASSRQGNEAFF. The CDR3 nucleotides are TGTGCCAGCAGTCGACAGGGAAATGAAGCTTTCTTT.